The entry below describes one T cell receptor beta chain. Its matching antigen is unknown. These data originate in a study of Ad26.COV2.S vaccination and SARS-CoV-2 variants. Overall study context: Into the muscle, Ad26.COV2.S was dosed once or twice, 56 days apart. Study conclusions and caveats: It was vaccine recipients, not placebo recipients, who had the higher spike-specific TCR breadth. Non-spike TCR breadth did not differ much between vaccine and placebo recipients.

V shed 1 base, J shed 8 bases, and the junction held 8 bases outside the gene matches. The CDR3 contains 16 residues. CDR1 and CDR2 (germline): SNHLY, FYNNEI. Treatment: roughly 18 received Ad26.COV2.S at low or high dose, single or two shots; 5 received placebo; per-sample allocation not given. Following the first vaccine or placebo injection, samples were taken on day 63. Clones were sequenced by immunoSEQ multiplex PCR, and TCRdb holds only the in-frame ones, with some missing. This sample carries roughly 700,000 clones, roughly 90% of them seen once, and the ten largest clones take about 1.5%. This clonotype was obtained from a person aged 18-60 years who received the Ad26.COV2.S COVID-19 vaccine or a placebo. The chain has TRBV2 and TRBJ2-1; 10 bases match TRBD1. Sample: peripheral blood, taken in a trial of Ad26.COV2.S vaccine versus placebo. The chain's CDR3 is CASSEGRDRGFDEQFF. CDR3 coding DNA: TGTGCCAGCAGTGAAGGCCGGGACAGGGGTTTTGATGAGCAGTTCTTC.